Sequencing of this T cell receptor (beta chain) was carried out in a study of breast tumors, draining lymph nodes, adjacent tissues. There are a few counts of this clonotype. Its antigen remains unidentified. The CDR3 has 13 residues. Trimming stripped 5 bases from V and 9 bases from J, with 15 bases between. Looked up from germline, CDR1 is MDHEN and CDR2 is SYDVKM. Study conclusions and caveats: That most tumor T cells come from lymph nodes remained unproven. Luminal-like breast cancer showed significantly greater tumor-nontumor repertoire similarity than basal-like breast cancer did. Compared with lymph nodes, tumors were less diverse; compared with nontumor tissue, more.

TCRdb reprocessed the multiplex PCR reads with MiXCR, giving one entry per CDR3 protein. The sample lists approximately 280,000 distinct CDR3 sequences; under 35% were seen once. Breast cancer patients provided tissue from their axillary draining lymph nodes. The sequenced sample was axillary lymph node tissue. The chain combines TRBV28 with TRBJ2-3; D possibly corresponds to TRBD1 (6 bases). This sequence was found in a female donor with breast cancer. Some clones in this sample may be carry-over from other donors' samples. The CDR3 bases are TGTGCCAGCAGTGTCCAGGGGCCTCGAACGCAGTATTTT. Its translation is CASSVQGPRTQYF.